Shown below are 19 T cell receptor beta chains from a single sample sequenced in a study of blood T cell repertoires in COVID-19. Generated by immunoSEQ multiplex PCR, the TCRdb table keeps only in-frame clones and is missing some. In the table there are about 53,000 clones, just under 85% of which are singletons. Sequencing was carried out using peripheral blood. These receptor sequences come from a human donor in a cohort sampled during active COVID-19.

The chain is built from TRBV7-9 and TRBJ1-5; 7 nucleotides agree with TRBD1. This CDR3 comprises 16 residues. V lost 4 bases, J lost 3 bases, and 9 bases stayed unmatched. Germline-derived CDR1 and CDR2 are SEHNR and FQNEAQ (reference sequence). The CDR3 DNA follows: TGTGCCAGCAGCTCCTCCGGGACAGTACTCAATCAGCCCCAGCATTTT. This codes for CASSSSGTVLNQPQHF.

This sequence joins TRBV5-1 and TRBJ2-5; D may be TRBD1 (5 bases). Germline V CDR1 and CDR2: SGHRS, YFSETQ. The CDR3 runs to 13 residues. The V end lost 1 base, the J end lost 6 bases, and 10 bases lay between the germline ends. This CDR3 reads CASSLRQGQTQYF. The CDR3 bases are TGCGCCAGCAGCTTGCGGCAGGGCCAGACCCAGTACTTC.

The rearrangement uses TRBV7-2 and TRBJ1-6, with D maybe TRBD1 (5 bases). The V and J ends lost 6 bases and 9 bases respectively, with 18 bases between them. CDR3 length: 15 residues. In germline, CDR1 is SGHTA, CDR2 FQGNSA. In DNA, the CDR3 is TGTGCCAGCAGTGGGACTTTTTTAGGAGGTTCACCCCTCCACTTT. Amino acid sequence: CASSGTFLGGSPLHF.

The chain joins TRBV19 to TRBJ2-3, with TRBD2 matching 11 bases. The CDR3 has 15 residues. Trimming cost V 5 bases and J 6 bases; bases outside gene matches: 7. CDR1 and CDR2 from the germline V gene are LNHDA and SQIVND (reference sequence). The DNA of the CDR3 is TGTGCCAGTAGTGGTCTAGCGGGAGGTGATGATACGCAGTATTTT. As protein: CASSGLAGGDDTQYF.

The rearrangement joins TRBV6-2 or TRBV6-3 to TRBJ1-1; D is ambiguous. The CDR3 is 16 amino acids. The ends were cut back, 2 bases at V and 2 bases at J, with 15 bases in the middle. Germline values: CDR1 MNHEY, CDR2 SVGEGT. For the CDR3, the DNA is TGTGCCAGCAGTTACACAAGACTCCCCTTTAACACTGAAGCTTTCTTT. Protein sequence: CASSYTRLPFNTEAFF.

The V call is TRBV27, the J call TRBJ2-1, with TRBD2 matching over 8 bases. V shed 5 bases and J 5 bases; nucleotides not matched to a gene: 5. Germline CDR1 reads MNHEY; CDR2 reads SMNVEV (reference sequence). The CDR3 has 14 amino acids. In DNA form, the CDR3 reads TGTGCCAGCAGTCGGGGGGGACCAGACAATGAGCAGTTCTTC. Its protein product is CASSRGGPDNEQFF.

This chain joins TRBV27 and TRBJ2-5; a possible D gene is TRBD1 (5 bases). This CDR3 comprises 17 residues. Germline V gene lookup returns CDR1 MNHEY and CDR2 SMNVEV (reference sequence). V was shortened by 5 bases and J by 2 bases, with 21 bases between the two germline ends. In DNA, the CDR3 is TGTGCCAGCAGTCCGCCCCGCTATAGGGGAATACAAGAGACCCAGTACTTC. It translates to CASSPPRYRGIQETQYF.

This clone was picked up a small number of times. The V and J genes are TRBV14 and TRBJ1-6; 11 bases agree with TRBD1. Germline CDR1 is SGHDN and CDR2 is FVKESK. The V and J ends lost 5 bases and 11 bases, in that order; junction bases with no gene match: 5. The CDR3 consists of 14 residues. The CDR3 DNA is TGTGCCAGCAGCTTCCGGGACAGGGGGACACCCCTCCACTTT. This sequence encodes CASSFRDRGTPLHF.

This chain links TRBV5-1 with TRBJ2-3, with D possibly TRBD1 on 6 matching bases. Germline values: CDR1 SGHRS, CDR2 YFSETQ. The V end was cut by 0 bases, the J end by 2 bases, with 10 bases between. This CDR3 has 15 amino acids. This CDR3 is CASSLADRFTDTQYF. The CDR3 region has the DNA TGCGCCAGCAGCTTGGCAGACAGGTTCACAGATACGCAGTATTTT.

This chain links TRBV6-6 with TRBJ2-7; weak D call: TRBD1 (6 bases). V gave up 5 bases and J gave up 5 bases, with 10 bases separating them. The CDR3 covers 12 residues. Germline loops: CDR1 MNHNY, CDR2 SVGAGI (reference sequence). The CDR3 sequence: CASSRGMDEQYF. In DNA form, the CDR3 reads TGTGCCAGCAGTAGGGGGATGGACGAGCAGTACTTC.

The chain carries TRBV29-1 and TRBJ2-7, with TRBD1 identical over 10 bases. J was trimmed by 2 bases and V by 5 bases; bases with no gene match: 12. Germline CDR1 is SQVTM and CDR2 is ANQGSEA. CDR3 size: 16 residues. The CDR3 sequence is CSVTLTGGALTYEQYF. Written as DNA, the CDR3 is TGCAGCGTTACCCTGACAGGGGGCGCTTTGACCTACGAGCAGTACTTC.

The J gene is TRBJ2-1, the V gene TRBV6-2 or TRBV6-3, with 12 nucleotides matching TRBD2. The CDR3 is 17 residues long. V lost 6 bases and J lost 3; bases outside the gene matches: 9. The germline CDR1 and CDR2 sequences are MNHEY and SVGEGT. The CDR3 is CASSLGLAGSLYNEQFF. The CDR3 DNA follows: TGTGCCAGCAGCCTCGGACTAGCGGGGTCTCTCTACAATGAGCAGTTCTTC.

This chain connects TRBV30 to TRBJ1-3; a weak D match, TRBD1 (6 bases). This CDR3 is built from 15 residues. V was pared by 4 bases and J by 0 bases, with 13 bases between. The germline V gene has CDR1 GTSNPN and CDR2 SVGIG (reference sequence). CDR3 bases: TGTGCCTGGAAGTACGGACAGCTCTCTGGAAACACCATATATTTT. Its translation is CAWKYGQLSGNTIYF.

V is TRBV20-1 and J is TRBJ2-7; the D gene is possibly TRBD2 (5 bases). V lost 6 bases and J lost 6, with 12 bases in between. CDR3 size: 11 residues. Germline CDR1 reads DFQATT; CDR2 reads SNEGSKA (reference sequence). CDR3 nucleotide sequence: TGCAGTGCCGGTCGGGGTGCCGAGCAGTACTTC. It specifies CSAGRGAEQYF.

The J gene is TRBJ2-1, the V gene TRBV19; possible D gene TRBD1, 5 bases. Trimming pared 3 bases from V and 6 bases from J, leaving 15 bases between. The CDR3 totals 15 residues. In germline, CDR1 is LNHDA, CDR2 SQIVND (reference sequence). CDR3 in amino acids: CASSMGPPSVNEQFF. The CDR3 DNA sequence: TGTGCCAGTAGTATGGGGCCTCCCAGCGTCAATGAGCAGTTCTTC.

The rearrangement joins TRBV29-1 to TRBJ1-1, with 8 nucleotides matching TRBD1. The CDR3 loop spans 16 amino acids. Germline CDR1 SQVTM, CDR2 ANQGSEA. V lost 3 bases, J lost 0 bases, and 9 bases stayed unmatched. CDR3 amino acids: CSVDPGQGLMNTEAFF. The CDR3 DNA follows: TGCAGCGTTGATCCCGGACAGGGCCTGATGAACACTGAAGCTTTCTTT.

The chain uses TRBV30 and TRBJ2-6; 7 nucleotides line up with TRBD2. The V and J ends lost 0 bases and 2 bases, in that order; junction bases with no gene match: 1. The CDR3 loop spans 15 amino acids. Germline loops: CDR1 GTSNPN, CDR2 SVGIG (reference sequence). In DNA, the CDR3 is TGTGCCTGGAGTGTGGGGGGGACTGGGGCCAACGTCCTGACTTTC. It codes for CAWSVGGTGANVLTF.

V is TRBV3-1 (or the pseudogene TRBV3-2) and J is TRBJ1-6, with a weak D call TRBD1 (5 bases). V was trimmed by 1 base and J by 10 bases, leaving 11 bases between them. The CDR3 runs to 14 residues. The V gene's germline CDR1 is LGHDT and CDR2 YNNKEL (reference sequence). Here the CDR3 reads CASSQGGQGSPLHF. Written as DNA, the CDR3 is TGTGCCAGCAGCCAAGGGGGTCAGGGCTCACCCCTCCACTTT.

The V gene is TRBV5-6, the J gene TRBJ2-7; D ambiguous. Looked up from germline, CDR1 is SGHDT and CDR2 is YYEEEE. The ends were cut back, 6 bases at V and 0 bases at J, with 19 bases in the middle. The CDR3 has 16 amino acids. The CDR3: CASIKVDDTYSYEQYF. CDR3 in DNA: TGTGCCAGCATCAAGGTCGATGACACCTACTCCTACGAGCAGTACTTC.